Below, one T cell receptor beta chain is given with its context. Its target is unknown. This sample is part of a study of vaccination and CD4 T cells after COVID-19. Study as a whole: Six males and four females, two of them Hispanic, were enrolled as convalescents. Drawing of post-COVID samples took place a median roughly 97 days after diagnosis (range 35 to 161). Overlapping spike peptides served as the stimulus for the cells. These peptides came from SARS-CoV-2 and from the common cold coronaviruses HCoV-NL63, HCoV-OC43 and HCoV-229E.

Germline CDR1 reads SNHLY; CDR2 reads FYNNEI. The CDR3 runs to 13 residues. V gave up 4 bases and J gave up 7 bases, with 13 bases separating them. An Oncomine TCR Beta short-read assay was used to sequence the DNA from cultured CD4+ T cells. One entry per CDR3 protein, called by TCRdb with MiXCR from the PCR reads. Of about 23,000 distinct CDR3 sequences in the sample, approximately 67% were seen once. Sample treatment: approximately nine-day PBMC culture with coronavirus spike peptide pools or control peptides (ViraFEST assay). ViraFEST enlarged antigen-specific T cell populations with peptide pools and afterwards sequenced TCRs.

The V and J genes are TRBV2 and TRBJ1-2; D perhaps matches TRBD1 (5 bases). This clonotype originated in a human donor who received a COVID-19 vaccine. The source was CD4+ T cells from blood, cultured in vitro, collected after SARS-CoV-2 vaccination. CDR3 nucleotides: TGTGCCAGCAGTGGGACGGGACTGTCTGGCTACACCTTC. The encoded protein is CASSGTGLSGYTF.